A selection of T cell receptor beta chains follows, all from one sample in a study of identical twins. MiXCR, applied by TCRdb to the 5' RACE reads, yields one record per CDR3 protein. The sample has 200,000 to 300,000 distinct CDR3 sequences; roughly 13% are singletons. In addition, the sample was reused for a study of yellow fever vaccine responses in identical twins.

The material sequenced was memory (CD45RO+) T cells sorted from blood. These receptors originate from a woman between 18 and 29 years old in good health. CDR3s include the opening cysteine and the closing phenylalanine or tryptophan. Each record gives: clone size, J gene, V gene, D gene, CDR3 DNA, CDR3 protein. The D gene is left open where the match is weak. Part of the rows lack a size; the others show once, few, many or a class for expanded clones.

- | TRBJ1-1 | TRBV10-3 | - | TGTGCCATCAGTCCTACCATGAACACTGAAGCTTTCTTT | CAISPTMNTEAFF
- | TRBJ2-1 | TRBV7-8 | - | TGTGCCAGCAGCTTAGTCTACCGCTCCTACAATGAGCAGTTCTTC | CASSLVYRSYNEQFF
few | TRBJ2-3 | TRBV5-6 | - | TGTGCCAGCAGCAGATTCCGAGTTGGGGCTAGCACAGATACGCAGTATTTT | CASSRFRVGASTDTQYF
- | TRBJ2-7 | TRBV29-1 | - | TGCAGCGTTGAAACAGGAGCCGGCGAGCAGTACTTC | CSVETGAGEQYF
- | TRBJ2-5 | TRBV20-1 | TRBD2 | TGCAGTGCTAGATCCGCCAAGACTAGCGGGGGGTACCAAGAGACCCAGTACTTC | CSARSAKTSGGYQETQYF
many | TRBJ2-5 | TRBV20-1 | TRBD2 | TGCAGTGCCAGGAGCGGGGGGGAGGAAGAGACCCAGTACTTC | CSARSGGEEETQYF
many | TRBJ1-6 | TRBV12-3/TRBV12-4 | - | TGTGCCAGCAGCACCCAACAGGGTTATAATTCACCCCTCCACTTT | CASSTQQGYNSPLHF
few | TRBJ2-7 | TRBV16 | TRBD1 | TGTGCCAGCAGCAGACAGGGCCGCTACGAGCAGTACTTC | CASSRQGRYEQYF
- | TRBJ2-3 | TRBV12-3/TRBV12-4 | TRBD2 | TGTGCCAGCAGGCCCACCAGCGGGGGGGCGGGCCTTACGCAGTATTTT | CASRPTSGGAGLTQYF
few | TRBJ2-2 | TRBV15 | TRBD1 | TGTGCCACCAGCAGAGCCGGGACAGGGATCGCCGGGGAGCTGTTTTTT | CATSRAGTGIAGELFF
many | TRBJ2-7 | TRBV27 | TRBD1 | TGTGCCAGCAGTTCCCAAGGGACAGGTTACTCCTACGAGCAGTACTTC | CASSSQGTGYSYEQYF
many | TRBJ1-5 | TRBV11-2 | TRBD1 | TGTGCCAGCAGCTTCCGGGACAGAACTAATACTAATCAGCCCCAGCATTTT | CASSFRDRTNTNQPQHF
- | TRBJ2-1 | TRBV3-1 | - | TGTGCCAGCAGCCAGGAAGAGTCCCCCTACAATGAGCAGTTCTTC | CASSQEESPYNEQFF
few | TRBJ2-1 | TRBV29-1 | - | TGCAGCTCGAATGGCGTACAGGGTTACAATGAGCAGTTCTTC | CSSNGVQGYNEQFF
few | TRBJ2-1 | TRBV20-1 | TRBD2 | TGCAGTGCTAGAGATTTGGGGACTAGTGATGAGCAGTTCTTC | CSARDLGTSDEQFF
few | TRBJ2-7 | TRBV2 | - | TGTGCCAGCAATTTTAGGGGCGACGAGCAGTACTTC | CASNFRGDEQYF
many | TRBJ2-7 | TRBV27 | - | TGTGCCAGCAGTTCCCGACAGAATCCCTACGAGCAGTACTTC | CASSSRQNPYEQYF
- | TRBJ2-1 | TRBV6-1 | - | TGTGCCAGCAGCGGACTGCTCTACAATGAGCAGTTCTTC | CASSGLLYNEQFF
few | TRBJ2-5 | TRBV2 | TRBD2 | TGTGCCAGCAGTGATCGCGGGAGAGCCGGGGAGACCCAGTACTTC | CASSDRGRAGETQYF
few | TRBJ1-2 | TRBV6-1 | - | TGTGCCAGCAGTGAAGCCCCGGAAGGCTACACCTTC | CASSEAPEGYTF
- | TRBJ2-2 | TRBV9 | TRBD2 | TGTGCCAGCAGCTCCCGTAGCGGGGGGGCCGATACCGGGGAGCTGTTTTTT | CASSSRSGGADTGELFF